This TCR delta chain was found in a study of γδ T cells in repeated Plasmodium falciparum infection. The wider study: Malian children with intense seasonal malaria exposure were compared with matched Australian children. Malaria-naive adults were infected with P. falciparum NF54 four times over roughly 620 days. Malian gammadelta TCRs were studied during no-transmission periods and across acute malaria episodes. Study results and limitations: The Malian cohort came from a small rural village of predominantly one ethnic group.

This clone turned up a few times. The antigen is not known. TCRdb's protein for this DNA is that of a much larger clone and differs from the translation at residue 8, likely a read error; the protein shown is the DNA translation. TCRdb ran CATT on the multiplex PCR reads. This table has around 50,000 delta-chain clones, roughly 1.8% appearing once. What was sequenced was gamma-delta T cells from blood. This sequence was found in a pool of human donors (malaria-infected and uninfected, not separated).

The CDR3 sequence: CACDTAGCGGIPGSWDTRQMFF. CDR3 sequence (DNA): TGTGCCTGTGACACGGCAGGATGCGGGGGGATACCGGGCTCCTGGGACACCCGACAGATGTTTTTC. The genes are TRDV2 and TRDJ3; 9 nucleotides align to TRDD3. No J gene was available from TCRdb, and it was assigned here by a germline match of the DNA. Germline CDR1 and CDR2: GEAIGNYY and EKD. With V trimmed by 1 base and J by 0 bases, 15 bases remained unmatched. The CDR3 spans 22 residues.